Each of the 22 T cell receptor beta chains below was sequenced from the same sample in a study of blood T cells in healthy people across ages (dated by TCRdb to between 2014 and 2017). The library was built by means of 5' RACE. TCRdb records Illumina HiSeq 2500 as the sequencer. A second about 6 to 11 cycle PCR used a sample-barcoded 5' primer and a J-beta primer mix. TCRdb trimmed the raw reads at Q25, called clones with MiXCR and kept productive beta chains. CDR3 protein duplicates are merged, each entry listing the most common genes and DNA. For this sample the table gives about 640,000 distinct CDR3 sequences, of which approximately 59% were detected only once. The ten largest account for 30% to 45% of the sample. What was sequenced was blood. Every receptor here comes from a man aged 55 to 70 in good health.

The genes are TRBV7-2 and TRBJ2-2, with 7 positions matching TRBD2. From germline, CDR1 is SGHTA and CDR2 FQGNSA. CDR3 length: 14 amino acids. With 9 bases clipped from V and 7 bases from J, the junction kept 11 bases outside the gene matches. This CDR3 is CASARGLQGGELFF. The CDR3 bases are TGTGCCAGTGCCCGGGGACTACAAGGCGGGGAGCTGTTTTTT.

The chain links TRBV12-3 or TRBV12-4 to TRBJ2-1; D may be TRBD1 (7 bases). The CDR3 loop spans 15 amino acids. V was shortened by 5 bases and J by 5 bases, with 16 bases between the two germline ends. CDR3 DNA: TGTGCCAGCAGTCCATGGCGGGACAGTAACAATGAGCAGTTCTTC. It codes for CASSPWRDSNNEQFF.

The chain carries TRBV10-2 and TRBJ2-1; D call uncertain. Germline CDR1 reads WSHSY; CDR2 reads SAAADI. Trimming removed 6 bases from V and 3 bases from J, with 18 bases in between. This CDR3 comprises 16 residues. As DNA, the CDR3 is TGCGCCAGCAGCCCCTCAGCGCAGACCTTCTACAATGAGCAGTTCTTC. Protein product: CASSPSAQTFYNEQFF.

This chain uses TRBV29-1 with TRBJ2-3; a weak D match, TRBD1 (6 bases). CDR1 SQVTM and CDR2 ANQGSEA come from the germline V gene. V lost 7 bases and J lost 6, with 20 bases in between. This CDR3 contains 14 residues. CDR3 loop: CSAKDRPRGDTQYF. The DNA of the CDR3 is TGCAGCGCCAAAGACAGGCCGAGGGGGGATACGCAGTATTTT.

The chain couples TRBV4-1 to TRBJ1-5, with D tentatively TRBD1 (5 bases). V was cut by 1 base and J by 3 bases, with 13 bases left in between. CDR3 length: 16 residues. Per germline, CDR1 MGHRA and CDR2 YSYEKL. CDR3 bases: TGCGCCAGCAGCCAAGGTGCAGGGCACGACAATCAGCCCCAGCATTTT. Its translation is CASSQGAGHDNQPQHF.

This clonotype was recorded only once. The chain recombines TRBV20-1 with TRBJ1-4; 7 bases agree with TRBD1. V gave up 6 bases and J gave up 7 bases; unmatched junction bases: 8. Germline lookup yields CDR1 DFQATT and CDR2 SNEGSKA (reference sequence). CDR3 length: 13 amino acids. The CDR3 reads CSAWTGGSEKLFF. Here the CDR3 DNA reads TGCAGTGCGTGGACAGGAGGGAGTGAAAAACTGTTTTTT.

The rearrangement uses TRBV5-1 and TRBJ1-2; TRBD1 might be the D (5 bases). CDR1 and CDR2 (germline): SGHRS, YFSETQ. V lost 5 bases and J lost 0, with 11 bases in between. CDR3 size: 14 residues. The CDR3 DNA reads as TGCGCCAGCAGGCAGGACACTTCTAACTATGGCTACACCTTC. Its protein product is CASRQDTSNYGYTF.

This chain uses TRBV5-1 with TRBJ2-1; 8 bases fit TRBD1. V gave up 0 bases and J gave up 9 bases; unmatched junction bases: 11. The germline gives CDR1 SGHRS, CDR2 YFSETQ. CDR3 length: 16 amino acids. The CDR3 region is CASSLALDRAYGEQFF. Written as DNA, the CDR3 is TGCGCCAGCAGCTTGGCCTTGGACAGGGCCTATGGTGAGCAGTTCTTC. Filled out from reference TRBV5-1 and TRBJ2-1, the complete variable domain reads KAGVTQTPRYLIKTRGQQVTLSCSPISGHRSVSWYQQTPGQGLQFLFEYFSETQRNKGNFPGRFSGRQFSNSRSEMNVSTLELGDSALYLCASSLALDRAYGEQFFGPGTRLTVL.

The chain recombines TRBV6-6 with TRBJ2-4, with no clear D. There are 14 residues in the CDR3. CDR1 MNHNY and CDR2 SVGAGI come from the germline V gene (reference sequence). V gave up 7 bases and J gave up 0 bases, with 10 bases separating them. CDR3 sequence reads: CASTGTVAKNIQYF. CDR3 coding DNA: TGTGCCAGCACGGGTACGGTAGCCAAAAACATTCAGTACTTC.

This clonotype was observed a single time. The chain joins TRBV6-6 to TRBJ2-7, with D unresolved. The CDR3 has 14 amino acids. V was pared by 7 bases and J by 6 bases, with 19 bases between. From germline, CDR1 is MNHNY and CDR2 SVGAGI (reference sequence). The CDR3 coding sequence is TGTGCCAGCACCTTACTGGAAGGGCCCTGCGAGCAGTACTTC. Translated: CASTLLEGPCEQYF.

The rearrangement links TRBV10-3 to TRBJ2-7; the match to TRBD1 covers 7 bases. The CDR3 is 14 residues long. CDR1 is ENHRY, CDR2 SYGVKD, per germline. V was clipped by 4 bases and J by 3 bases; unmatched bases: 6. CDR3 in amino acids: CAISVETGFYEQYF. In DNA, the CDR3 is TGTGCCATCAGTGTAGAGACAGGGTTCTACGAGCAGTACTTC.

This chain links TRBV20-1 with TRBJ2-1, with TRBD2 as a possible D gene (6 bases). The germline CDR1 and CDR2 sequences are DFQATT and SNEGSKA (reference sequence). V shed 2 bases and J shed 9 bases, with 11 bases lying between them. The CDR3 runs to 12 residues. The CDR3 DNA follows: TGCAGTGCTAGACCGGGACTTCGTGAGCAGTTCTTC. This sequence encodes CSARPGLREQFF.

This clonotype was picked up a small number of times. DNA for the CDR3: TGTGCCAGCAGACAGGGTAATCAGCCCCAGCATTTT. It is translated as CASRQGNQPQHF. The rearrangement joins TRBV6-2 or TRBV6-3 to TRBJ1-5, with a tentative D call TRBD1 (6 bases). Germline CDR1 and CDR2: MNHEY and SVGEGT. Trimming stripped 6 bases from V and 4 bases from J, with 7 bases between. The CDR3 is 12 amino acids.

The CDR3 sequence: CARGTDGQYNEQFF. In nucleotides, the CDR3 is TGTGCCAGGGGAACAGACGGACAATACAATGAGCAGTTCTTC. The rearrangement uses TRBV7-9 and TRBJ2-1, with TRBD1 as a possible D gene (5 bases). Trimming shortened V by 9 bases and J by 4 bases, and 16 bases separated the two germline ends. Germline V lookup: CDR1 SEHNR, CDR2 FQNEAQ (reference sequence). There are 14 residues in the CDR3.

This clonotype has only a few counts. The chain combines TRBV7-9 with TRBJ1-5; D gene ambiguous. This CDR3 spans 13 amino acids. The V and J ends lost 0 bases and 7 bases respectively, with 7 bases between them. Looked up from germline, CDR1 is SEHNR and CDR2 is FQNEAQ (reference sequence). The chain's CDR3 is CASSLAVGQPQHF. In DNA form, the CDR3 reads TGTGCCAGCAGCTTAGCCGTAGGCCAGCCCCAGCATTTT.

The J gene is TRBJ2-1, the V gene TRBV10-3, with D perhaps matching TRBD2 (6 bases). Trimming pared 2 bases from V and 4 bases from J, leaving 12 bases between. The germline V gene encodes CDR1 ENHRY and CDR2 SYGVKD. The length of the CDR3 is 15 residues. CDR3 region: CAISERGTGYNEQFF. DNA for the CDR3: TGTGCCATCAGTGAGCGAGGGACTGGATACAATGAGCAGTTCTTC.

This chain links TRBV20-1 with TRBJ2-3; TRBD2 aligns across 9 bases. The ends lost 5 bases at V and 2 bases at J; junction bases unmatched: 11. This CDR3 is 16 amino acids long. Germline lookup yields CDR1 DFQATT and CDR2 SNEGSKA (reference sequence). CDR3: CSAYSDPSGTTDTQYF. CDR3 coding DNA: TGCAGTGCTTACTCTGACCCTAGCGGGACCACAGATACGCAGTATTTT.

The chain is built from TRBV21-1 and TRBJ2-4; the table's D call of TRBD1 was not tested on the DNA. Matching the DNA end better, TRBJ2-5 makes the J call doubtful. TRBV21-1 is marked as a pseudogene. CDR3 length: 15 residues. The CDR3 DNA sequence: TGTGCCAGCAGCAAAGGCATGACAGGCGTGGAGACCCAGTACTTC. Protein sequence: CASSKGMTGVETQYF.

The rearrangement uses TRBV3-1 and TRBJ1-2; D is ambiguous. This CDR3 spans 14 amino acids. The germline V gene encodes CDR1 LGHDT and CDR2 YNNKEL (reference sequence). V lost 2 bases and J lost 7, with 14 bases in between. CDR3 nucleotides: TGTGCCAGCAGCCAAAGGTCTTGGGGTGGTGGCTACACCTTC. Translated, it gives CASSQRSWGGGYTF.

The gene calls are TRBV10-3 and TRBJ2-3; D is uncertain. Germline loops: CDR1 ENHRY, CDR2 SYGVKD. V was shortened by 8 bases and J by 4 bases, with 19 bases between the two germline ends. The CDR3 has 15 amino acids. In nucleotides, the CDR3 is TGTGCCATCTCTACCCGAGGTCCCGGGTCAGATACGCAGTATTTT. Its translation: CAISTRGPGSDTQYF.

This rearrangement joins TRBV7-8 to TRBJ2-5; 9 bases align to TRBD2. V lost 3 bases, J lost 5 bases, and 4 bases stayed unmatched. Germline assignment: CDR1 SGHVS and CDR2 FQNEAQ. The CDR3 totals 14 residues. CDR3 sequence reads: CASSFAGGPETQYF. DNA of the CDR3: TGTGCCAGCAGCTTTGCGGGGGGGCCTGAGACCCAGTACTTC.

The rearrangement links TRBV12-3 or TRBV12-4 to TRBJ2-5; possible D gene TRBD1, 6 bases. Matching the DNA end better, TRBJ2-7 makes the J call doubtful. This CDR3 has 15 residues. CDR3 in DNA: TGTGCCAGCAGTTTCGGCGAGGGGGTTAAGAGCGAGCAGTACTTC. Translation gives CASSFGEGVKSEQYF.